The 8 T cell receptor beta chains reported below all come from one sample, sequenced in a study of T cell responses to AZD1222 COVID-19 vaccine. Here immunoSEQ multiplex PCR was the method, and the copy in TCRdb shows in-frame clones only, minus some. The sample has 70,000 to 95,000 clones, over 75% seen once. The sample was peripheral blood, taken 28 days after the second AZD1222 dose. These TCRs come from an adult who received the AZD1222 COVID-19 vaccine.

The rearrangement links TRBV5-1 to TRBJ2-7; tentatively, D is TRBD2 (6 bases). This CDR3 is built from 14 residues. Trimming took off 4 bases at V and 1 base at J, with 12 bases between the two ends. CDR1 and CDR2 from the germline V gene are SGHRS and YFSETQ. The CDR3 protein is CASSDLAKSYEQYF. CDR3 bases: TGCGCCAGCAGCGACCTAGCGAAGTCCTACGAGCAGTACTTC. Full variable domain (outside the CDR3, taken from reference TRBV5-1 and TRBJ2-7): KAGVTQTPRYLIKTRGQQVTLSCSPISGHRSVSWYQQTPGQGLQFLFEYFSETQRNKGNFPGRFSGRQFSNSRSEMNVSTLELGDSALYLCASSDLAKSYEQYFGPGTRLTVT.

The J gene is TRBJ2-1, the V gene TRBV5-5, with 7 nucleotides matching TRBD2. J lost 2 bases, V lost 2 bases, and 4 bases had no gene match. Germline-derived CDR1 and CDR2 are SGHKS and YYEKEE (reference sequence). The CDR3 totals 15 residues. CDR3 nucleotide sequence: TGTGCCAGCAGCTTCGGCGGGAGTCCCTACAATGAGCAGTTCTTC. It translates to CASSFGGSPYNEQFF.

The CDR3 protein is CASSLATLNTEAFF. The CDR3 DNA reads as TGCGCCAGCAGCTTGGCTACATTGAACACTGAAGCTTTCTTT. This sequence joins TRBV5-1 and TRBJ1-1; no clear D gene. V lost 0 bases and J 0 bases, leaving 6 bases between the germline ends. This CDR3 is built from 14 residues. Germline V CDR1 and CDR2: SGHRS, YFSETQ.

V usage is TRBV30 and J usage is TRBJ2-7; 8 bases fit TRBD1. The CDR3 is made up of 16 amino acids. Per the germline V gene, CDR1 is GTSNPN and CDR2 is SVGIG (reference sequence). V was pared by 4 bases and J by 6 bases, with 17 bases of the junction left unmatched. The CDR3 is CAWNPDWDRPSGEQYF. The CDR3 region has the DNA TGTGCCTGGAACCCGGATTGGGACAGGCCTTCCGGCGAGCAGTACTTC.

CDR3 DNA sequence: TGTGCCAGCAGCTTAATCTGGTATGAAGGGGAGCTGTTTTTT. Its protein product is CASSLIWYEGELFF. This chain joins TRBV7-2 and TRBJ2-2, with D unclear. The CDR3 contains 14 residues. Germline values: CDR1 SGHTA, CDR2 FQGNSA. The germline V and J ends were trimmed by 2 bases and 8 bases, with 12 bases remaining between them.

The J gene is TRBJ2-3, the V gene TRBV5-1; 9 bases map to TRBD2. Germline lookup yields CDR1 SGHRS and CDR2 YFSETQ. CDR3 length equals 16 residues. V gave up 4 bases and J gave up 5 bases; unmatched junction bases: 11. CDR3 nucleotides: TGCGCCAGCAGCCCCAGACTAGCGGAGGTGAAAGATACGCAGTATTTT. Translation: CASSPRLAEVKDTQYF.

The CDR3 here is CASSPMGDGYTF. The DNA of the CDR3 is TGTGCCAGCAGCCCGATGGGGGACGGCTACACCTTC. The V call is TRBV3-1 (or the pseudogene TRBV3-2), the J call TRBJ1-2; D is perhaps TRBD1 (5 bases). The CDR3 is made up of 12 amino acids. Trimming cost V 4 bases and J 8 bases, with 11 bases left between them. The germline CDR1 and CDR2 sequences are LGHDT and YNNKEL (reference sequence).

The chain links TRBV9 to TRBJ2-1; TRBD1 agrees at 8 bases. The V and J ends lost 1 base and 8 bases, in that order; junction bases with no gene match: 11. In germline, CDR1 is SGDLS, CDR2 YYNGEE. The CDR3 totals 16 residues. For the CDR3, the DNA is TGTGCCAGCAGCGTAACGGGCAGGGGGCGAGGGGATGAGCAGTTCTTC. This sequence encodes CASSVTGRGRGDEQFF.